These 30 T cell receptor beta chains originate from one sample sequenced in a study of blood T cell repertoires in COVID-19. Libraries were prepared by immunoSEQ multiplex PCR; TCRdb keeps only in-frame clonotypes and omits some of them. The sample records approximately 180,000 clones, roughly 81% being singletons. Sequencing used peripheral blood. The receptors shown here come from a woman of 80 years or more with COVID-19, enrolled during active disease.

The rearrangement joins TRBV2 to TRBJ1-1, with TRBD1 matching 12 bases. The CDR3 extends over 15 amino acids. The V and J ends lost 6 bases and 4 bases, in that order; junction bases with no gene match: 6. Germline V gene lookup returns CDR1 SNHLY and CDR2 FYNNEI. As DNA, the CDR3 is TGTGCCAGCAGGGCCTGGGACAGGGGGCTCACTGAAGCTTTCTTT. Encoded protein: CASRAWDRGLTEAFF. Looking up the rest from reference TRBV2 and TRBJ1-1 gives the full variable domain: EPEVTQTPSHQVTQMGQEVILRCVPISNHLYFYWYRQILGQKVEFLVSFYNNEISEKSEIFDDQFSVERPDGSNFTLKIRSTKLEDSAMYFCASRAWDRGLTEAFFGQGTRLTVV.

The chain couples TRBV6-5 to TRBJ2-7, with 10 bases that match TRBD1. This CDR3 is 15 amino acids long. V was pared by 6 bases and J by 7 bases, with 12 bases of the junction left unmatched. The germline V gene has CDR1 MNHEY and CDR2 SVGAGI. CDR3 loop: CASSGTGALGYEQYF. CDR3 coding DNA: TGTGCCAGCAGCGGGACAGGGGCCCTCGGGTATGAGCAGTACTTC.

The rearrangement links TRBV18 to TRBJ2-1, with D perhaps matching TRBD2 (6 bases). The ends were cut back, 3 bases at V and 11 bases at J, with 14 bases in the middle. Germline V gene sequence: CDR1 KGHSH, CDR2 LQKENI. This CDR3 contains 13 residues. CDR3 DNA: TGTGCCAGCTCACCTACGCTGGCGGGACAGCAGTTCTTC. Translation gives CASSPTLAGQQFF.

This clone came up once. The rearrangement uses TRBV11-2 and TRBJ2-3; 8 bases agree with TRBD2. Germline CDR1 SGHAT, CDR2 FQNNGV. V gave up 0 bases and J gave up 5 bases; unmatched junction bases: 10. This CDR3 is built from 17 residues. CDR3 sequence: CASSLESGRGQLDTQYF. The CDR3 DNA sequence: TGTGCCAGCAGCTTAGAGAGCGGGAGAGGTCAATTAGATACGCAGTATTTT.

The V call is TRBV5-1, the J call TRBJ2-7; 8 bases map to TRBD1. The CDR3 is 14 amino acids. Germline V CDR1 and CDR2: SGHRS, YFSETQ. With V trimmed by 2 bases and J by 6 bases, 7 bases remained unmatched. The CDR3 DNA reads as TGCGCCAGCAGCTTTCAGGACAGGGAGCTCGAGCAGTACTTC. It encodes CASSFQDRELEQYF.

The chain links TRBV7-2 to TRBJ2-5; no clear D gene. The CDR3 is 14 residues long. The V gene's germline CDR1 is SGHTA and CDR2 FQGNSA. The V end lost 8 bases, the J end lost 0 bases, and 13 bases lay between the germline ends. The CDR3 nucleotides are TGTGCCAGCGAGGCACCTTCGTACCAAGAGACCCAGTACTTC. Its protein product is CASEAPSYQETQYF.

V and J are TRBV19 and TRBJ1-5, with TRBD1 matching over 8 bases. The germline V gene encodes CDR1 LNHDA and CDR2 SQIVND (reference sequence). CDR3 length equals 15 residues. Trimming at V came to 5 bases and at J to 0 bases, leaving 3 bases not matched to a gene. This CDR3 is CASSSDRASNQPQHF. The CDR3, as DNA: TGTGCCAGTAGTTCGGACAGGGCTAGCAATCAGCCCCAGCATTTT.

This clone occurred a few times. The CDR3 nucleotides are TGCGCCAGCAGCACTAACAGGGGGGCGGACACTGAAGCTTTCTTT. Translating gives CASSTNRGADTEAFF. V gene TRBV4-3 combines with J gene TRBJ1-1; 8 positions agree with TRBD1. The CDR3 consists of 15 residues. V was pared by 5 bases and J by 3 bases, with 8 bases of the junction left unmatched. Germline CDR1 is LGHNA and CDR2 is YSLEER.

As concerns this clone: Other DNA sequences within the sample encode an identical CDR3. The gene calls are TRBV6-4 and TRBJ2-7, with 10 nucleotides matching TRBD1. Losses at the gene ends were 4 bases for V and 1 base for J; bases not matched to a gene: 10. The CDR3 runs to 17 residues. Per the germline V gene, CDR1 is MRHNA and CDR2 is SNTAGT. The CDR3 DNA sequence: TGTGCCAGCAGTGTCCGGGACAGGGGTCTTCTTTCCTACGAGCAGTACTTC. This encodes CASSVRDRGLLSYEQYF.

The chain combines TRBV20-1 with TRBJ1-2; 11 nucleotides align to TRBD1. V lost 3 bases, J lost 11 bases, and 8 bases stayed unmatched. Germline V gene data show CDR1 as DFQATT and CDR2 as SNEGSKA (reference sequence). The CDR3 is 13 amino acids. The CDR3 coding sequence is TGCAGTGCTAGTGCCCCGGACAGGGGGCTTTACACCTTC. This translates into CSASAPDRGLYTF.

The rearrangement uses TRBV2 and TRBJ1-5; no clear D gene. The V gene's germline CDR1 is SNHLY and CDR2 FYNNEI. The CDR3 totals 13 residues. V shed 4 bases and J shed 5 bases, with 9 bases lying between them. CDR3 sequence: CASSGQRYQPQHF. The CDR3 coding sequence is TGTGCCAGCAGTGGGCAGCGTTATCAGCCCCAGCATTTT.

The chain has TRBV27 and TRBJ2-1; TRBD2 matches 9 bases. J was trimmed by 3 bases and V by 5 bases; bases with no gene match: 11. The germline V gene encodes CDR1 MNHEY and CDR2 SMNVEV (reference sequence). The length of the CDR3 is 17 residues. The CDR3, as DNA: TGTGCCAGCAGTCCGACTAGCGGAGGCGGGTTCTACAATGAGCAGTTCTTC. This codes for CASSPTSGGGFYNEQFF.

This CDR3 reads CASSVRDRETDTQYF. In DNA form, the CDR3 reads TGTGCCAGCAGCGTCCGGGACAGGGAGACAGATACGCAGTATTTT. The rearrangement joins TRBV21-1 to TRBJ2-3; TRBD1, the table's D call, was not compared with the DNA. TRBV21-1 is marked as a pseudogene. This CDR3 comprises 15 residues.

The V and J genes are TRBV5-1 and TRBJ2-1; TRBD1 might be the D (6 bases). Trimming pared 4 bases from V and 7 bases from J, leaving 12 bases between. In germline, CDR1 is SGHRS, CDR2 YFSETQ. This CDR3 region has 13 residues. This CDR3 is CASSPTQGNEQFF. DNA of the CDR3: TGCGCCAGCAGCCCCACCCAGGGGAATGAGCAGTTCTTC.

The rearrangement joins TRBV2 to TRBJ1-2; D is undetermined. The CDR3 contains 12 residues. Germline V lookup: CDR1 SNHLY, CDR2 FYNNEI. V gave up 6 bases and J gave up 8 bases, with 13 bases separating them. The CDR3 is CASSAGPSGYTF. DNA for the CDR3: TGTGCCAGCAGCGCTGGGCCTTCAGGCTACACCTTC.

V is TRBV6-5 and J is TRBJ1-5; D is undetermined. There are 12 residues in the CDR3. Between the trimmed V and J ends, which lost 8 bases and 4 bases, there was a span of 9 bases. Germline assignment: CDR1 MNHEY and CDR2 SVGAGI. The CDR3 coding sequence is TGTGCCAGCGGGAGCTATAATCAGCCCCAGCATTTT. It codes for CASGSYNQPQHF.

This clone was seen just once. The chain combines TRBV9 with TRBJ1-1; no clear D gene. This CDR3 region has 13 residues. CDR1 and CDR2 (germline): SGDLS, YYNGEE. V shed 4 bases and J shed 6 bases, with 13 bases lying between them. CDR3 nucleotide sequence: TGTGCCAGCAGCCCATCCGGTACGTCTGAAGCTTTCTTT. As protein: CASSPSGTSEAFF.

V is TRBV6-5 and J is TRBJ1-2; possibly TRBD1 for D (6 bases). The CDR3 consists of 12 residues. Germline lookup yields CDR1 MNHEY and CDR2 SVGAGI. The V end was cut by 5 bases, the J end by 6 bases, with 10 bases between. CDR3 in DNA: TGTGCCAGCAGTACTTACAGGGATGGCTACACCTTC. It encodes CASSTYRDGYTF.

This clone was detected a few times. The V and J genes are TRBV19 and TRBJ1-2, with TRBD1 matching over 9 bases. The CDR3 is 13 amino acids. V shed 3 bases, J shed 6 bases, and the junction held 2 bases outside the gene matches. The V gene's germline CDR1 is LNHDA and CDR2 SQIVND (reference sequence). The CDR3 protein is CASSMRQGDGYTF. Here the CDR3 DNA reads TGTGCCAGTAGTATGAGACAGGGGGATGGCTACACCTTC.

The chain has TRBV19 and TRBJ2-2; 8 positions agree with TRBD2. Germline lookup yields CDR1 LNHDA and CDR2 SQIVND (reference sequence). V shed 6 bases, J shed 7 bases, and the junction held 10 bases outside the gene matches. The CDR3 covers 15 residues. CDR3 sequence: CASSPPGLADGELFF. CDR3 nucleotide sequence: TGTGCCAGTAGCCCGCCCGGACTAGCAGACGGGGAGCTGTTTTTT.

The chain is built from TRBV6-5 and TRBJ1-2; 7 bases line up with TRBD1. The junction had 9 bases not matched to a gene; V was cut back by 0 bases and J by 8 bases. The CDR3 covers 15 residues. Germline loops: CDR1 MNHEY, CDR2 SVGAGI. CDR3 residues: CASSYSSGQARGYTF. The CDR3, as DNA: TGTGCCAGCAGTTACTCGAGCGGACAGGCTAGGGGCTACACCTTC.

In DNA form, the CDR3 reads TGTGCCAGCTCACCGGCACAGATCTCTGGGGCCAACGTCCTGACTTTC. Encoded protein: CASSPAQISGANVLTF. The chain carries TRBV18 and TRBJ2-6; the D is unclear. This CDR3 contains 16 residues. Germline CDR1 is KGHSH and CDR2 is LQKENI. V lost 3 bases to trimming and J lost 0 bases, with 9 bases between them.

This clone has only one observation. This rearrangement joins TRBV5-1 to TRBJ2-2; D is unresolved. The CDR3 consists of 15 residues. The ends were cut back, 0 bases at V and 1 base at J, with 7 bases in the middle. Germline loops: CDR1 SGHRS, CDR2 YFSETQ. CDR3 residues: CASSLASGNTGELFF. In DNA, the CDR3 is TGCGCCAGCAGCTTGGCATCAGGGAACACCGGGGAGCTGTTTTTT.

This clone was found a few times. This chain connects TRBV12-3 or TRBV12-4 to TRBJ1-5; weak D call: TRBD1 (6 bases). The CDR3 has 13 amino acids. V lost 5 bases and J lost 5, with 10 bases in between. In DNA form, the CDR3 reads TGTGCCAGCAGTGCACAGGGAGATCAGCCCCAGCATTTT. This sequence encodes CASSAQGDQPQHF.

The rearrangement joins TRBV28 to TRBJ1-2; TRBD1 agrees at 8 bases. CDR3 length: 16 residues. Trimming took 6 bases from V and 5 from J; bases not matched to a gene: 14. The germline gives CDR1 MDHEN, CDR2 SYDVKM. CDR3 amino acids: CASSPPRTGSSYGYTF. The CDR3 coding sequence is TGTGCCAGCAGCCCACCCAGGACAGGGTCGAGTTATGGCTACACCTTC.

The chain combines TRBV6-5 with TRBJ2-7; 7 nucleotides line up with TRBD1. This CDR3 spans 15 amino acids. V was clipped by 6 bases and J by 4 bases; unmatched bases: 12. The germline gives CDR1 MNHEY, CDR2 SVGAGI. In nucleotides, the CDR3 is TGTGCCAGCAGCCCCTGGACAGGACTGAGTTACGAGCAGTACTTC. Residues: CASSPWTGLSYEQYF.

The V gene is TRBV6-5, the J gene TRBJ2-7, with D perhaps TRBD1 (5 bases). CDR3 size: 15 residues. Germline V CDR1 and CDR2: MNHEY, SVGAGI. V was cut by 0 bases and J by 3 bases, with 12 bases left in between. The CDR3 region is CASSYSKGAGYEQYF. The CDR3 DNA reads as TGTGCCAGCAGTTACTCGAAAGGGGCTGGCTACGAGCAGTACTTC.

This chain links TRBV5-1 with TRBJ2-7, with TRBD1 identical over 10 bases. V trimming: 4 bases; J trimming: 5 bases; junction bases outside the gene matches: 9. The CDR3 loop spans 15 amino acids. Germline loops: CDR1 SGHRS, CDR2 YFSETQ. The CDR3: CASSVDRGTRDEQYF. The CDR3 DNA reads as TGCGCCAGCAGCGTGGACAGGGGGACAAGGGACGAGCAGTACTTC.

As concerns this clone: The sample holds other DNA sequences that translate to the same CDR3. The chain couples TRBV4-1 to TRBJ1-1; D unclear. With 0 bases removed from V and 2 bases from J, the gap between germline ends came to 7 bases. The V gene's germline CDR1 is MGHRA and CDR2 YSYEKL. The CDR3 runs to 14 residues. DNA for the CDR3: TGCGCCAGCAGCCAAGATACCAGAAACACTGAAGCTTTCTTT. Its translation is CASSQDTRNTEAFF.

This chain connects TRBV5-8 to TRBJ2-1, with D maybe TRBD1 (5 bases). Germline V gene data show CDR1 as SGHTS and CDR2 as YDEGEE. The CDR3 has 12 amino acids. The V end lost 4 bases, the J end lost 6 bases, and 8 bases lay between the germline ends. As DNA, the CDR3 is TGTGCCAGCAGCGGGCAGGGCAATGAGCAGTTCTTC. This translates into CASSGQGNEQFF.